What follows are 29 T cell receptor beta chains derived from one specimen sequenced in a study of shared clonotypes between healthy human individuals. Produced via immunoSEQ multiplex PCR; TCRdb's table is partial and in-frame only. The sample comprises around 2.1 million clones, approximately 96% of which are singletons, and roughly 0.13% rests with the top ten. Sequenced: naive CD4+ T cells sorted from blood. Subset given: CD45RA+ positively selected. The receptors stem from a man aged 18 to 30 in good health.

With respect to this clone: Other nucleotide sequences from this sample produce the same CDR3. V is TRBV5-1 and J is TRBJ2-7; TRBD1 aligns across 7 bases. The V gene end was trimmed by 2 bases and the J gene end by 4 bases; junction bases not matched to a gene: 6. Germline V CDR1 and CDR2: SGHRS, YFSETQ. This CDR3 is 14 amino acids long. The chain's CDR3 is CASSLVQGFYEQYF. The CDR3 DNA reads TGCGCCAGCAGCTTAGTACAGGGGTTTTACGAGCAGTACTTC.

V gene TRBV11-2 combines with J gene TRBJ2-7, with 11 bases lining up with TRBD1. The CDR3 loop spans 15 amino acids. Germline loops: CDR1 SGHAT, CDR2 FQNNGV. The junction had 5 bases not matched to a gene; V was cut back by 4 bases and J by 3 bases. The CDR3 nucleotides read TGTGCCAGCAGCTCGGACAGGGGGCTATTCTACGAGCAGTACTTC. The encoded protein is CASSSDRGLFYEQYF. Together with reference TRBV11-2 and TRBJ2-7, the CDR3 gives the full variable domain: EAGVAQSPRYKIIEKRQSVAFWCNPISGHATLYWYQQILGQGPKLLIQFQNNGVVDDSQLPKDRFSAERLKGVDSTLKIQPAKLEDSAVYLCASSSDRGLFYEQYFGPGTRLTVT.

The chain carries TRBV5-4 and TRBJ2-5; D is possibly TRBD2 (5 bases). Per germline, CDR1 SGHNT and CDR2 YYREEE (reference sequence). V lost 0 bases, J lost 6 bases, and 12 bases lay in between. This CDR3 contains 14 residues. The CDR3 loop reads CASSLVSAGQTQYF. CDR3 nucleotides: TGTGCCAGCAGCTTGGTCTCCGCGGGTCAGACCCAGTACTTC. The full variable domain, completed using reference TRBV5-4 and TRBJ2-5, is ETGVTQSPTHLIKTRGQQVTLRCSSQSGHNTVSWYQQALGQGPQFIFQYYREEENGRGNFPPRFSGLQFPNYSSELNVNALELDDSALYLCASSLVSAGQTQYFGPGTRLLVL.

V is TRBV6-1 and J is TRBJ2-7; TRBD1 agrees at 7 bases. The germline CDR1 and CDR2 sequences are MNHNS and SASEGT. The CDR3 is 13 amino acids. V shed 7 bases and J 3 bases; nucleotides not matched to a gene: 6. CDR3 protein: CASTPGQRYEQYF. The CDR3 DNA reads TGTGCCAGCACCCCGGGACAGCGCTACGAGCAGTACTTC.

In DNA form, the CDR3 reads TGTGCCAGCAGCCTTCGGGACGGATACGAGCAGTACTTC. This sequence encodes CASSLRDGYEQYF. V and J are TRBV7-8 and TRBJ2-7, with D perhaps given as TRBD1 or TRBD2 (5 bases each). The germline V gene encodes CDR1 SGHVS and CDR2 FQNEAQ. This CDR3 is 13 amino acids long. Trimming removed 5 bases from V and 4 bases from J, with 12 bases in between.

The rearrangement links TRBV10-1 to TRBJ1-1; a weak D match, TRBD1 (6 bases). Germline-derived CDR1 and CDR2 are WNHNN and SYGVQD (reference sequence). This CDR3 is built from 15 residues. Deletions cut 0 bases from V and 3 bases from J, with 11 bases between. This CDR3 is CASSESGRGYTEAFF. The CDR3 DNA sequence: TGCGCCAGCAGTGAGTCGGGCAGGGGTTACACTGAAGCTTTCTTT.

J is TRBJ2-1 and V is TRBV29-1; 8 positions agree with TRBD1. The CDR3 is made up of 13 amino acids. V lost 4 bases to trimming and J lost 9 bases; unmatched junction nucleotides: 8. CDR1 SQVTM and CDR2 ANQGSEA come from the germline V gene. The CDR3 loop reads CSVARGREGEQFF. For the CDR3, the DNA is TGCAGCGTTGCCAGGGGGCGCGAGGGTGAGCAGTTCTTC.

Written as DNA, the CDR3 is TGTGCCAGCAGCTCCCGCCCATCCTTCGGCGGGGAGCTGTTTTTT. It translates to CASSSRPSFGGELFF. The rearrangement links TRBV7-3 to TRBJ2-2; D not resolved. This CDR3 is 15 amino acids long. V lost 4 bases to trimming and J lost 7 bases, with 16 bases between them. Germline CDR1 reads SGHTA; CDR2 reads FQGTGA.

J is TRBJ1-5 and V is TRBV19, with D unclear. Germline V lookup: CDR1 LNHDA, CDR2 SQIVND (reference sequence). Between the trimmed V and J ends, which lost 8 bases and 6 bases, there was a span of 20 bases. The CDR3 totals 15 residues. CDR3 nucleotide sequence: TGTGCCAGTTTAGGCGTGGAAGATTCGCGTCAGCCCCAGCATTTT. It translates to CASLGVEDSRQPQHF.

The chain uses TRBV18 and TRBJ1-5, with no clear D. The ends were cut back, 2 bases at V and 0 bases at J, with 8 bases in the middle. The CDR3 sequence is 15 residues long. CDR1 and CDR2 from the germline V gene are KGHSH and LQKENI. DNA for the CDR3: TGTGCCAGCTCACCAGTCAGGCTTAGCAATCAGCCCCAGCATTTT. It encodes CASSPVRLSNQPQHF.

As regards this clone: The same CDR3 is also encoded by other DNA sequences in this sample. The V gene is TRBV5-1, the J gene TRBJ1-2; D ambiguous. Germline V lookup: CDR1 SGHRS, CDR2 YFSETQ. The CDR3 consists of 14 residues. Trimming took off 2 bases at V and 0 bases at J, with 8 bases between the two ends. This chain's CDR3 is CASSLDRPNYGYTF. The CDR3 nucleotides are TGCGCCAGCAGCTTAGACCGCCCTAACTATGGCTACACCTTC.

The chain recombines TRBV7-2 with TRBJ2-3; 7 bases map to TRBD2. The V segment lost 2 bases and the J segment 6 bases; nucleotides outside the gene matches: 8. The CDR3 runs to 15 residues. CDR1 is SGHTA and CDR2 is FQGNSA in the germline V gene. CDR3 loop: CASSLNVVSGDTQYF. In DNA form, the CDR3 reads TGTGCCAGCAGCTTAAACGTCGTTAGCGGGGATACGCAGTATTTT.

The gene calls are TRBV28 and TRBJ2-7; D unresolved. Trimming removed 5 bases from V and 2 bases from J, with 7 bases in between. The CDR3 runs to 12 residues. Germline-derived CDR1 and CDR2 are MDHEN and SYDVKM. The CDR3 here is CASSQETYEQYF. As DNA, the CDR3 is TGTGCCAGCAGTCAAGAAACCTACGAGCAGTACTTC.

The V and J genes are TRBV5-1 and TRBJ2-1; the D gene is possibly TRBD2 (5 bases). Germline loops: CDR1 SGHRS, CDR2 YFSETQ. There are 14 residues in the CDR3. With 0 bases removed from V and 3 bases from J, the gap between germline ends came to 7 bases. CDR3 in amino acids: CASSLESGYNEQFF. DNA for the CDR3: TGCGCCAGCAGCTTGGAAAGCGGCTACAATGAGCAGTTCTTC.

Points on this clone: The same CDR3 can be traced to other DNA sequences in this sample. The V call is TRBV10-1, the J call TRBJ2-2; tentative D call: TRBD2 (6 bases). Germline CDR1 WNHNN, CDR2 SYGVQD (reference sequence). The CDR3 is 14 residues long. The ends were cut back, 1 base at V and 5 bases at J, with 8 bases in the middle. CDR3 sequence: CASSEWGETGELFF. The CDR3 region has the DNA TGCGCCAGCAGTGAGTGGGGGGAGACCGGGGAGCTGTTTTTT.

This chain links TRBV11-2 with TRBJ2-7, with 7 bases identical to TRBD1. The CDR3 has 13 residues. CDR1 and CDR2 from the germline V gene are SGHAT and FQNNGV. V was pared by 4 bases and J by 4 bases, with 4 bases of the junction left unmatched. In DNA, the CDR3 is TGTGCCAGCAGCTCCCAACAGGGGTACGAGCAGTACTTC. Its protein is CASSSQQGYEQYF.

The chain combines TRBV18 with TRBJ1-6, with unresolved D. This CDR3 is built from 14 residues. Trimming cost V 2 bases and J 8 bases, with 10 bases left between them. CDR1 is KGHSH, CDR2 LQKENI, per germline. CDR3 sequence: CASSPGPVDSPLHF. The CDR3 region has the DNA TGTGCCAGCTCACCAGGCCCAGTGGATTCACCCCTCCACTTT.

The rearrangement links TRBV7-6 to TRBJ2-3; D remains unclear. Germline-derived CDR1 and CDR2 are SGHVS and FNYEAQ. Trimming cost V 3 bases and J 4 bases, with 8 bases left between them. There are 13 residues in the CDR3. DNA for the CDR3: TGTGCCAGCAGCTTGAGGAGCCCAGATACGCAGTATTTT. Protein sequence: CASSLRSPDTQYF.

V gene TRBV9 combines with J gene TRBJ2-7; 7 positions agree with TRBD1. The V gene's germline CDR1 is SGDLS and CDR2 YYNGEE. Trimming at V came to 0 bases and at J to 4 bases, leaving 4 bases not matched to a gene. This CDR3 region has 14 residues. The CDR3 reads CASSVGGQWYEQYF. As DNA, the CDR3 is TGTGCCAGCAGCGTAGGGGGACAGTGGTACGAGCAGTACTTC.

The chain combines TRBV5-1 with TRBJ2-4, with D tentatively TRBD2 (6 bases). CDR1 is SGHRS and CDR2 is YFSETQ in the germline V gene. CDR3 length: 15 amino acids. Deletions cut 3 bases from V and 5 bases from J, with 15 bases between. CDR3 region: CASSWSSGVENIQYF. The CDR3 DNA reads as TGCGCCAGCAGCTGGTCCTCGGGGGTGGAAAACATTCAGTACTTC.

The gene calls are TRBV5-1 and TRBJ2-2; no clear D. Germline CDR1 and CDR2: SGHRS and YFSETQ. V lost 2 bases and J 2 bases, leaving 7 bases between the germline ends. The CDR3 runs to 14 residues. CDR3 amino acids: CASSFDVNTGELFF. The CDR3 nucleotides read TGCGCCAGCAGCTTTGATGTAAACACCGGGGAGCTGTTTTTT.

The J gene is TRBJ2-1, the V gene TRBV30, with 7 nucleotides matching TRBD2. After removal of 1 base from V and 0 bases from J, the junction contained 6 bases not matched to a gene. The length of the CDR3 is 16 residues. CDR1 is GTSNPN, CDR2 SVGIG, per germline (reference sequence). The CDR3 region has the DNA TGTGCCTGGAGTGAGTGGGGCGGGAGCTCCTACAATGAGCAGTTCTTC. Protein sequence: CAWSEWGGSSYNEQFF. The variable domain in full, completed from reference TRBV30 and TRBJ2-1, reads SQTIHQWPATLVQPVGSPLSLECTVEGTSNPNLYWYRQAAGRGLQLLFYSVGIGQISSEVPQNLSASRPQDRQFILSSKKLLLSDSGFYLCAWSEWGGSSYNEQFFGPGTRLTVL.

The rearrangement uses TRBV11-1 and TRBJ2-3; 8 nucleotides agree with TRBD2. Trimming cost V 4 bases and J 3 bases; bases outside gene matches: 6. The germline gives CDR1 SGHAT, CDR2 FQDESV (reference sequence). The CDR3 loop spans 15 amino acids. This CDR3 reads CASSWVAGTTDTQYF. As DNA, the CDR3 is TGTGCCAGCAGCTGGGTAGCGGGGACTACAGATACGCAGTATTTT. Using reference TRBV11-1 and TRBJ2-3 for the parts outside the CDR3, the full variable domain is EAEVAQSPRYKITEKSQAVAFWCDPISGHATLYWYRQILGQGPELLVQFQDESVVDDSQLPKDRFSAERLKGVDSTLKIQPAELGDSAMYLCASSWVAGTTDTQYFGPGTRLTVL.

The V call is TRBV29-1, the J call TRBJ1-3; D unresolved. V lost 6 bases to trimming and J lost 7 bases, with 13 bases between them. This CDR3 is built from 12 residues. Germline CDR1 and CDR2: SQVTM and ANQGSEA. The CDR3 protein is CSVAAGDNTIYF. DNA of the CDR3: TGCAGCGTGGCCGCCGGTGACAACACCATATATTTT.

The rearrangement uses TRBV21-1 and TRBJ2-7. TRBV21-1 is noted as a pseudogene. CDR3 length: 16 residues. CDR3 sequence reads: CASRDRVGWRPYEQYF. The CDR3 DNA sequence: TGTGCCAGCAGAGACCGAGTCGGCTGGCGCCCCTACGAGCAGTACTTC.

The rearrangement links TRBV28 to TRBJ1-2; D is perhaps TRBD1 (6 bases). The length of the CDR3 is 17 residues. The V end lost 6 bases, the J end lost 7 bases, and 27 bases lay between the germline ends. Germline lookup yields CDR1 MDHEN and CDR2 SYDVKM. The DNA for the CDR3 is TGTGCCAGCAGCCCCACCGGGACACCTCGAGAGTACGTTGGCTACACCTTC. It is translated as CASSPTGTPREYVGYTF.

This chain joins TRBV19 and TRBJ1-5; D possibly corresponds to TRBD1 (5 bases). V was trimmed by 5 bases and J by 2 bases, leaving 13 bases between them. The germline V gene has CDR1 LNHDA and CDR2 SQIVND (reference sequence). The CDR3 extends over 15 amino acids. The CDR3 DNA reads TGTGCCAGTAGTGGGGGGGGTATTGGCAATCAGCCCCAGCATTTT. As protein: CASSGGGIGNQPQHF.

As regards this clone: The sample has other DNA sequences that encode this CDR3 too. The CDR3 region is CASSLDRGNQPQHF. Here the CDR3 DNA reads TGTGCCAGCAGCCTCGACAGGGGCAATCAGCCCCAGCATTTT. The J gene is TRBJ1-5, the V gene TRBV5-6, with 7 nucleotides matching TRBD1. J gave up 2 bases and V 4 bases, and 3 bases lay outside the gene matches. Germline-derived CDR1 and CDR2 are SGHDT and YYEEEE. The CDR3 totals 14 residues.

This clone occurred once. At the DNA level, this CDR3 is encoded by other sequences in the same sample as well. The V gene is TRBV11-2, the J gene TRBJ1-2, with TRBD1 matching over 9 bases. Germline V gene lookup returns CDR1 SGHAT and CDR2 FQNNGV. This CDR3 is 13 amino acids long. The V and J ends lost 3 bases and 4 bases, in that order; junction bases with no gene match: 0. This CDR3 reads CASSLDRGYGYTF. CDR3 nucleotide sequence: TGTGCCAGCAGCTTGGACAGGGGCTATGGCTACACCTTC.